The present T cell receptor beta chain was sequenced within a study of T cell changes during pregnancy in multiple sclerosis. Deletions cut 3 bases from V and 4 bases from J, with 9 bases between. The V gene's germline CDR1 is LNHDA and CDR2 SQIVND (reference sequence). The CDR3 has 13 amino acids. The method was immunoSEQ multiplex PCR; TCRdb's version includes in-frame clones alone and lacks a portion of them. This table holds tens of thousands of clones, over 75% found once. This sequence was found in a female donor with multiple sclerosis, enrolled in a pregnancy study. The chain uses TRBV19 and TRBJ1-1; unclear D gene. Specimen: CD8+ T cells from peripheral blood mononuclear cells, collected in the first trimester of pregnancy. CDR3 in amino acids: CASSISGVTEAFF. In DNA, the CDR3 is TGTGCCAGTAGTATTTCGGGAGTCACTGAAGCTTTCTTT.